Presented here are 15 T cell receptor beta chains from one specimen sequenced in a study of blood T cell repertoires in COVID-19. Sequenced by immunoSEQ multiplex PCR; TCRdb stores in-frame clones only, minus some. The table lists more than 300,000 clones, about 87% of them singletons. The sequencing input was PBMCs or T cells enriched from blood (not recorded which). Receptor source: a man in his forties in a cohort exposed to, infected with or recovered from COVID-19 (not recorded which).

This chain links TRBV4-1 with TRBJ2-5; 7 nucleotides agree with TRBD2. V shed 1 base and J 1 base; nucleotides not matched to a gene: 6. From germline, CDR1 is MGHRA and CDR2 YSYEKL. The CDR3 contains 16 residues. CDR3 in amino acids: CASSQALSGVQETQYF. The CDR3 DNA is TGCGCCAGCAGCCAAGCCCTAAGCGGGGTCCAAGAGACCCAGTACTTC.

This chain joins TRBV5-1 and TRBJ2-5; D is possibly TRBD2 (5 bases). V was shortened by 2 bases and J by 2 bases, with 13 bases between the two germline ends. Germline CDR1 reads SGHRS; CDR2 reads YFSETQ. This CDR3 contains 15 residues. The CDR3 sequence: CASSLAEVPQETQYF. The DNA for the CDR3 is TGCGCCAGCAGCTTAGCGGAAGTTCCACAAGAGACCCAGTACTTC. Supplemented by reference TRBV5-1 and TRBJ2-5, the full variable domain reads KAGVTQTPRYLIKTRGQQVTLSCSPISGHRSVSWYQQTPGQGLQFLFEYFSETQRNKGNFPGRFSGRQFSNSRSEMNVSTLELGDSALYLCASSLAEVPQETQYFGPGTRLLVL.

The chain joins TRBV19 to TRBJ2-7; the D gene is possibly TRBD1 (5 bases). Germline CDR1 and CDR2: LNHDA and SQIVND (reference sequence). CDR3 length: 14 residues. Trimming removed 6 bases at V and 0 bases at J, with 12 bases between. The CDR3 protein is CASRHRSSSYEQYF. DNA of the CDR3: TGTGCCAGTAGGCACAGGTCGTCCTCCTACGAGCAGTACTTC.

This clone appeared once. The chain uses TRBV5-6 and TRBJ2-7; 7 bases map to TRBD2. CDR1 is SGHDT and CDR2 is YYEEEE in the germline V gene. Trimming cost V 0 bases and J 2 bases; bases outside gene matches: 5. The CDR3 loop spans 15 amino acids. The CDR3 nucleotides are TGTGCCAGCAGCTTGGTTCTAGCGGTACCCTACGAGCAGTACTTC. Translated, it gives CASSLVLAVPYEQYF. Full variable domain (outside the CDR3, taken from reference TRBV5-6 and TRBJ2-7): DAGVTQSPTHLIKTRGQQVTLRCSPKSGHDTVSWYQQALGQGPQFIFQYYEEEERQRGNFPDRFSGHQFPNYSSELNVNALLLGDSALYLCASSLVLAVPYEQYFGPGTRLTVT.

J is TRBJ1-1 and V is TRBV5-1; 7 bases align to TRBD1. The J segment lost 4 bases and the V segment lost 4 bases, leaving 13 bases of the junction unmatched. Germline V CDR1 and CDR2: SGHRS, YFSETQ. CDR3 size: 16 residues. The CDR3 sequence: CASSRTGRERSTEAFF. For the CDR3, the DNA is TGCGCCAGCAGCCGGACAGGACGTGAAAGGAGCACTGAAGCTTTCTTT.

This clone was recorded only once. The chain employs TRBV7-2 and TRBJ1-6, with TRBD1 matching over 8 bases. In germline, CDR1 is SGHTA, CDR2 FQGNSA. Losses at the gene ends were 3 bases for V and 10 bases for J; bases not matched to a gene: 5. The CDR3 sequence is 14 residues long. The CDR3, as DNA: TGTGCCAGCAGCTTTACAGGGGGGAGGTCACCCCTCCACTTT. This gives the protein CASSFTGGRSPLHF.

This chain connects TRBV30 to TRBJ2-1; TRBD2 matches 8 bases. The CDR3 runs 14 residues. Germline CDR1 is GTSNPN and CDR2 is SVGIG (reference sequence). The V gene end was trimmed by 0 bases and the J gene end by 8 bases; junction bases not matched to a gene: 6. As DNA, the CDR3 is TGTGCCTGGAGTGTAGGGACTAGAATCTATGAGCAGTTCTTC. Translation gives CAWSVGTRIYEQFF.

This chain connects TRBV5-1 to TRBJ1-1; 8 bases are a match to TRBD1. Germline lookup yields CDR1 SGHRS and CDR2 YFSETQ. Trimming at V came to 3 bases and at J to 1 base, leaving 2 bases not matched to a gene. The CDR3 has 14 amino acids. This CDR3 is CASSYDRGNTEAFF. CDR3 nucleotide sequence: TGCGCCAGCAGCTATGACAGGGGGAACACTGAAGCTTTCTTT.

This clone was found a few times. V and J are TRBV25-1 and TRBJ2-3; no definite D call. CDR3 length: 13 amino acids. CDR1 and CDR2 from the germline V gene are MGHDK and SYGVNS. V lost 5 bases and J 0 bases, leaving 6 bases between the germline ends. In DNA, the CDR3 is TGTGCCAGCAGTTCTCTAAGCACAGATACGCAGTATTTT. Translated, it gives CASSSLSTDTQYF.

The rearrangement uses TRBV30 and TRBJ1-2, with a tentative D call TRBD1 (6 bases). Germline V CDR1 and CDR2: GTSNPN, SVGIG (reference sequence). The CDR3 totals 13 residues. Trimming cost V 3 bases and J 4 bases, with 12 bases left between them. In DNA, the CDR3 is TGTGCCTGGAGGTCGGACAGTCCCTATGGCTACACCTTC. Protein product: CAWRSDSPYGYTF.

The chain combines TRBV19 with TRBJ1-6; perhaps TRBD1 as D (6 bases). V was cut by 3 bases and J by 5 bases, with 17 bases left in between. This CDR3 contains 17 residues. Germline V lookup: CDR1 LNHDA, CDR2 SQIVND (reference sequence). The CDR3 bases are TGTGCCAGTAGTATGGGGCGGCGGGGGGCGAATAATTCACCCCTCCACTTT. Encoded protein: CASSMGRRGANNSPLHF. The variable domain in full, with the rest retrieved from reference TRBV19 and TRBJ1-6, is DGGITQSPKYLFRKEGQNVTLSCEQNLNHDAMYWYRQDPGQGLRLIYYSQIVNDFQKGDIAEGYSVSREKKESFPLTVTSAQKNPTAFYLCASSMGRRGANNSPLHFGNGTRLTVT.

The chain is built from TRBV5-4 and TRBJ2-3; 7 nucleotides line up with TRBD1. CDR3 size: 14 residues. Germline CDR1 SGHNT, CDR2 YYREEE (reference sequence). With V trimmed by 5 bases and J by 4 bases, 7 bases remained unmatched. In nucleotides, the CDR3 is TGTGCCAGCAGAGGGGACAGTGAACCAGATACGCAGTATTTT. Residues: CASRGDSEPDTQYF.

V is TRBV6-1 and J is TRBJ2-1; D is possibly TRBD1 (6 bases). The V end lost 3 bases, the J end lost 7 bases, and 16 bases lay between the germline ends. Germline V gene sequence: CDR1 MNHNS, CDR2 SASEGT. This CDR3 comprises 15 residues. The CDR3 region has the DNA TGTGCCAGCAGTGAGAGCCAGGGTCAGGGGAATGAGCAGTTCTTC. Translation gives CASSESQGQGNEQFF.

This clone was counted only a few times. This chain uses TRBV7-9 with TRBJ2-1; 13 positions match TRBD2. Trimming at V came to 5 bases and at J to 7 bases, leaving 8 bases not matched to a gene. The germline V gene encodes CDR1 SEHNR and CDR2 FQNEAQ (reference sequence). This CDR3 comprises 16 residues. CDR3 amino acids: CASSPGLAGMLNEQFF. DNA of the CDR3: TGTGCCAGCAGCCCGGGACTAGCGGGAATGTTGAATGAGCAGTTCTTC.

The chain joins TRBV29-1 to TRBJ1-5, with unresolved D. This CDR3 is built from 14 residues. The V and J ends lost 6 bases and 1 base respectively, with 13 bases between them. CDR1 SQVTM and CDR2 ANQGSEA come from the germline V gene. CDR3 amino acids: CSVITGGSNQPQHF. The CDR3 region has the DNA TGCAGCGTCATAACGGGAGGGAGCAATCAGCCCCAGCATTTT.